A selection of T cell receptor beta chains follows, all from one sample in a study of T cell responses to AZD1222 COVID-19 vaccine. TCRdb's copy holds only in-frame clones and misses some; the assay was immunoSEQ multiplex PCR. The sample shows about 140,000 clones, roughly 92% of them seen only once. The sample was peripheral blood, taken 28 days after the second AZD1222 dose. These receptors originate from an adult who received the AZD1222 COVID-19 vaccine. CDR3s include the opening cysteine and the closing phenylalanine or tryptophan. The order of the fields is D gene, V gene, J gene, clone size, CDR3 DNA, CDR3 protein. The D gene is left open where the match is weak. Size values are once, few and many counts, or a class for expanded clones, and some rows have none.

D gene: NA; V gene: TRBV4-2; J gene: TRBJ1-2; clone size: NA; CDR3 DNA: TGTGCCAGCAGCCAAGAAAAGGGGGTTAACTATGGCTACACCTTC; CDR3 protein: CASSQEKGVNYGYTF
D gene: NA; V gene: TRBV19; J gene: TRBJ1-5; clone size: NA; CDR3 DNA: TGTGCCAGTAGTATAGATCGGGGATTTAGCAATCAGCCCCAGCATTTT; CDR3 protein: CASSIDRGFSNQPQHF
D gene: NA; V gene: TRBV15; J gene: TRBJ2-1; clone size: NA; CDR3 DNA: TGTGCCACCACCGCCCCCCAACTAGACAATGAGCAGTTCTTC; CDR3 protein: CATTAPQLDNEQFF
D gene: NA; V gene: TRBV9; J gene: TRBJ2-1; clone size: NA; CDR3 DNA: TGTGCCAGCAGCGTAGCGGGCAGGGGCGCCTACAATGAGCAGTTCTTC; CDR3 protein: CASSVAGRGAYNEQFF
D gene: NA; V gene: TRBV11-1; J gene: TRBJ2-2; clone size: NA; CDR3 DNA: TGTGCCAGCAGCGTCCCGGGACTGATGAACACCGGGGAGCTGTTTTTT; CDR3 protein: CASSVPGLMNTGELFF
D gene: TRBD2; V gene: TRBV5-3; J gene: TRBJ2-7; clone size: NA; CDR3 DNA: TGTGCCAGAAGCTCGGAGGGACTAGATTATATCCCCCAGTACTTC; CDR3 protein: CARSSEGLDYIPQYF
D gene: NA; V gene: TRBV2; J gene: TRBJ1-2; clone size: NA; CDR3 DNA: TGTGCCGCCACAGGGTTAGACTATGGCTACACCTTC; CDR3 protein: CAATGLDYGYTF
D gene: NA; V gene: TRBV4-3; J gene: TRBJ2-7; clone size: once; CDR3 DNA: TGCGCCAGCAGCCAAGATAGATCCCGGGGCGAGCAGTACTTC; CDR3 protein: CASSQDRSRGEQYF
D gene: TRBD1; V gene: TRBV10-3; J gene: TRBJ2-3; clone size: NA; CDR3 DNA: TGTGCCATCAGTGGGGGACAGCCGATATCCACAGATACGCAGTATTTT; CDR3 protein: CAISGGQPISTDTQYF
D gene: TRBD1; V gene: TRBV29-1; J gene: TRBJ1-3; clone size: NA; CDR3 DNA: TGCAGCGTTTCAGTGGGACAGGGGGTCATGTATGGAAACACCATATATTTT; CDR3 protein: CSVSVGQGVMYGNTIYF
D gene: NA; V gene: TRBV11-3; J gene: TRBJ2-1; clone size: NA; CDR3 DNA: TGTGCCAGCAGCTTAGCCTACAATGAGCAGTTCTTC; CDR3 protein: CASSLAYNEQFF
D gene: NA; V gene: TRBV6-2/TRBV6-3; J gene: TRBJ2-6; clone size: NA; CDR3 DNA: TGTGCCAGCAGTTACCTTCTGAACTCTGGGGCCAACGTCCTGACTTTC; CDR3 protein: CASSYLLNSGANVLTF
D gene: NA; V gene: TRBV7-2; J gene: TRBJ2-3; clone size: once; CDR3 DNA: TGTGCCAGCACTAACGGAAGGATGCAGTATTTT; CDR3 protein: CASTNGRMQYF
D gene: NA; V gene: TRBV5-1; J gene: TRBJ2-5; clone size: NA; CDR3 DNA: TGCGCCAGCAGGGAGTCTGGGGTCCGTGAGACCCAGTACTTC; CDR3 protein: CASRESGVRETQYF